Presented here are 24 T cell receptor beta chains from one specimen sequenced in a study of T-cell memory formation after mild COVID-19. TCRdb ran MiXCR on the 5' RACE reads and lists one entry per CDR3 protein. The repertoire consists of roughly 600,000 distinct CDR3 sequences, with around 17% occurring once and the leading ten covering 12%. The sequenced sample was PBMCs or a T cell subset sorted from them (not recorded which). These receptors were taken from an adult woman who had mild COVID-19 (a few samples of this study predate the infection). Cell type and time point are not known.

The rearrangement links TRBV4-1 to TRBJ2-2; 7 bases are a match to TRBD2. Germline lookup yields CDR1 MGHRA and CDR2 YSYEKL. V shed 4 bases, J shed 6 bases, and the junction held 5 bases outside the gene matches. The length of the CDR3 is 14 residues. The CDR3 bases are TGCGCCAGCAGCCTAGGACTAGTCGCCGGGGAGCTGTTTTTT. Translated, it gives CASSLGLVAGELFF.

V usage is TRBV6-2 or TRBV6-3 and J usage is TRBJ1-2; TRBD1 matches at 8 bases. The CDR3 covers 17 residues. J lost 4 bases, V lost 0 bases, and 10 bases had no gene match. Germline V gene sequence: CDR1 MNHEY, CDR2 SVGEGT. The chain's CDR3 is CASSYSSTGQGGYGYTF. In DNA form, the CDR3 reads TGTGCCAGCAGTTACTCTTCCACCGGACAGGGCGGCTATGGCTACACCTTC.

This clonotype was picked up many times. The CDR3 DNA follows: TGTGCCAGCAGCCAACAGGTCTCTGGGGCCAACGTCCTGACTTTC. This gives the protein CASSQQVSGANVLTF. The genes are TRBV7-8 and TRBJ2-6; D possibly corresponds to TRBD1 (5 bases). Deletions cut 5 bases from V and 0 bases from J, with 8 bases between. Germline loops: CDR1 SGHVS, CDR2 FQNEAQ. The CDR3 spans 15 residues.

This clonotype was detected a few times. CDR3 sequence: CAWSVNRVYNEQFF. In nucleotides, the CDR3 is TGTGCCTGGAGTGTGAACAGGGTGTACAATGAGCAGTTCTTC. The rearrangement uses TRBV30 and TRBJ2-1; possible D gene TRBD1, 6 bases. This CDR3 has 14 residues. The V and J ends lost 0 bases and 4 bases respectively, with 10 bases between them. Per germline, CDR1 GTSNPN and CDR2 SVGIG (reference sequence).

This CDR3 reads CASSQDTRRQGAYEQYF. The CDR3 coding sequence is TGCGCCAGCAGCCAAGATACTAGAAGGCAGGGGGCCTACGAGCAGTACTTC. The chain recombines TRBV4-3 with TRBJ2-7, with 7 bases lining up with TRBD1. The CDR3 length is 17 residues. V lost 0 bases and J lost 2; bases outside the gene matches: 10. Germline CDR1 LGHNA, CDR2 YSLEER.

The genes are TRBV29-1 and TRBJ2-1; D perhaps matches TRBD1 (5 bases). Germline-derived CDR1 and CDR2 are SQVTM and ANQGSEA. V gave up 7 bases and J gave up 0 bases, with 13 bases separating them. This CDR3 has 14 amino acids. CDR3 bases: TGCAGCGCTTCAGGGAAAGTCTCCTACAATGAGCAGTTCTTC. Protein: CSASGKVSYNEQFF.

J is TRBJ2-1 and V is TRBV5-1; D is perhaps TRBD1 (9 bases). V was trimmed by 4 bases and J by 6 bases, leaving 17 bases between them. Germline assignment: CDR1 SGHRS and CDR2 YFSETQ. The CDR3 contains 15 residues. The CDR3 nucleotides read TGCGCCAGCAGCGCCGGGACAGGGACTAGCAATGAGCAGTTCTTC. It is translated as CASSAGTGTSNEQFF. Complete variable domain (other parts from reference TRBV5-1 and TRBJ2-1): KAGVTQTPRYLIKTRGQQVTLSCSPISGHRSVSWYQQTPGQGLQFLFEYFSETQRNKGNFPGRFSGRQFSNSRSEMNVSTLELGDSALYLCASSAGTGTSNEQFFGPGTRLTVL.

This clonotype was seen a few times. The V call is TRBV20-1, the J call TRBJ1-5; 7 bases fit TRBD1. Trimming took 4 bases from V and 3 from J; bases not matched to a gene: 6. CDR1 is DFQATT and CDR2 is SNEGSKA in the germline V gene (reference sequence). The CDR3 has 14 amino acids. The CDR3 nucleotides read TGCAGTGCTATAAAGGGACAGCTCAATCAGCCCCAGCATTTT. Translating it yields CSAIKGQLNQPQHF.

The chain combines TRBV4-1 with TRBJ2-3; no clear D. Germline V lookup: CDR1 MGHRA, CDR2 YSYEKL. V was pared by 1 base and J by 6 bases, with 11 bases between. The CDR3 contains 14 residues. CDR3 sequence reads: CASSQVQVQDTQYF. Written as DNA, the CDR3 is TGCGCCAGCAGCCAAGTCCAGGTTCAGGATACGCAGTATTTT.

This clonotype was recorded a few times. The chain recombines TRBV7-9 with TRBJ2-1; D unclear. Germline CDR1 reads SEHNR; CDR2 reads FQNEAQ (reference sequence). Trimming stripped 1 base from V and 15 bases from J, with 10 bases between. This CDR3 has 11 residues. The CDR3 bases are TGTGCCAGCAGCTTAGGGCTCTTTCTGTTCTTC. This gives the protein CASSLGLFLFF. The full variable domain, its missing parts supplied by reference TRBV7-9 and TRBJ2-1, is DTGVSQNPRHKITKRGQNVTFRCDPISEHNRLYWYRQTLGQGPEFLTYFQNEAQLEKSRLLSDRFSAERPKGSFSTLEIQRTEQGDSAMYLCASSLGLFLFFGPGTRLTVL.

This chain uses TRBV4-1 with TRBJ1-6; the match to TRBD1 covers 9 bases. V lost 6 bases to trimming and J lost 2 bases; unmatched junction nucleotides: 5. CDR1 MGHRA and CDR2 YSYEKL come from the germline V gene. The CDR3 has 16 residues. DNA of the CDR3: TGCGCCAGCAGAGGACAGGGGAAGACCTATAATTCACCCCTCCACTTT. This encodes CASRGQGKTYNSPLHF.

The gene calls are TRBV24-1 and TRBJ1-5; no definite D call. The CDR3 totals 14 residues. Germline V CDR1 and CDR2: KGHDR, SFDVKD. V dropped 3 bases and J dropped 0 bases, with 5 bases sitting between them. The CDR3 DNA is TGTGCCACCAGTGATGCTGGTAGCAATCAGCCCCAGCATTTT. Residues: CATSDAGSNQPQHF.

This clonotype came up many times. The chain is built from TRBV11-1 and TRBJ1-1; 7 bases fit TRBD1. CDR3 length: 18 residues. The junction had 14 bases not matched to a gene; V was cut back by 4 bases and J by 0 bases. Germline V gene data show CDR1 as SGHAT and CDR2 as FQDESV (reference sequence). The CDR3 is CASSSQGRRGIMNTEAFF. As DNA, the CDR3 is TGTGCCAGCAGCTCACAGGGGAGGCGGGGAATAATGAACACTGAAGCTTTCTTT.

This clonotype came up a few times. The chain carries TRBV13 and TRBJ2-5; 10 nucleotides line up with TRBD1. The CDR3 loop spans 16 amino acids. Germline V gives CDR1 PRHDT, CDR2 FYEKMQ (reference sequence). J was trimmed by 7 bases and V by 5 bases; bases with no gene match: 13. The CDR3 spells CASSEGQGVSWVTQYF. In DNA, the CDR3 is TGTGCCAGCAGCGAAGGACAGGGGGTATCGTGGGTGACCCAGTACTTC.

This clonotype occurred a few times. The V gene is TRBV7-9, the J gene TRBJ2-7; 9 bases match TRBD2. V was clipped by 1 base and J by 5 bases; unmatched bases: 6. Germline V gives CDR1 SEHNR, CDR2 FQNEAQ (reference sequence). The CDR3 has 15 residues. CDR3 sequence: CASSLGGTSRDEQYF. The CDR3 DNA follows: TGTGCCAGCAGCTTAGGCGGGACTAGCAGGGACGAGCAGTACTTC.

V gene TRBV5-1 combines with J gene TRBJ2-4, with no clear D. Germline loops: CDR1 SGHRS, CDR2 YFSETQ. The V end lost 0 bases, the J end lost 0 bases, and 13 bases lay between the germline ends. This CDR3 has 17 residues. The CDR3 DNA reads as TGCGCCAGCAGCTTGGATCGCAAAGACCTAGCCAAAAACATTCAGTACTTC. Encoded protein: CASSLDRKDLAKNIQYF.

This clonotype was counted a few times. The chain employs TRBV29-1 and TRBJ2-7; D not resolved. Deletions cut 5 bases from V and 4 bases from J, with 3 bases between. CDR1 SQVTM and CDR2 ANQGSEA come from the germline V gene. CDR3 length: 9 residues. DNA for the CDR3: TGCAGCGTTCTATACGAGCAGTACTTC. Translation gives CSVLYEQYF.

The rearrangement joins TRBV30 to TRBJ2-7; perhaps TRBD2 as D (6 bases). Deletions cut 0 bases from V and 2 bases from J, with 14 bases between. The germline V gene has CDR1 GTSNPN and CDR2 SVGIG (reference sequence). The CDR3 extends over 15 amino acids. In DNA, the CDR3 is TGTGCCTGGAGTGTTGGAGGGGCAGGGCCCTACGAGCAGTACTTC. Translation gives CAWSVGGAGPYEQYF.

In this sample, this clonotype turned up a few times. The CDR3 DNA sequence: TGTGCCAGCAGTTTGGGCCAGACTAGCGGGGGAAACAATGAGCAGTTCTTC. It codes for CASSLGQTSGGNNEQFF. The chain joins TRBV28 to TRBJ2-1, with TRBD2 identical over 12 bases. V lost 3 bases, J lost 5 bases, and 8 bases stayed unmatched. Germline V lookup: CDR1 MDHEN, CDR2 SYDVKM. The CDR3 has 17 residues.

This clonotype was observed a few times. The chain links TRBV2 to TRBJ1-1; D call uncertain. Germline V gene lookup returns CDR1 SNHLY and CDR2 FYNNEI. This CDR3 contains 18 residues. V dropped 1 base and J dropped 4 bases, with 22 bases sitting between them. This CDR3 reads CASSEGFSMSRKVTEAFF. CDR3 nucleotide sequence: TGTGCCAGCAGTGAAGGTTTTTCGATGAGCAGGAAGGTCACTGAAGCTTTCTTT.

The chain carries TRBV2 and TRBJ2-7; 7 nucleotides agree with TRBD1. Germline loops: CDR1 SNHLY, CDR2 FYNNEI. V dropped 7 bases and J dropped 4; count of bases not matched to a gene: 16. The CDR3 spans 16 residues. The CDR3 DNA follows: TGTGCCAGCATCAGCCTGGCCGGGACAGCCTCTTACGAGCAGTACTTC. This gives the protein CASISLAGTASYEQYF. The whole variable domain, remainder taken from reference TRBV2 and TRBJ2-7, is EPEVTQTPSHQVTQMGQEVILRCVPISNHLYFYWYRQILGQKVEFLVSFYNNEISEKSEIFDDQFSVERPDGSNFTLKIRSTKLEDSAMYFCASISLAGTASYEQYFGPGTRLTVT.

The sample holds a few counts of this clonotype. The chain uses TRBV5-1 and TRBJ1-1; tentative D call: TRBD1 (6 bases). The CDR3 covers 13 residues. The V and J ends lost 5 bases and 5 bases respectively, with 13 bases between them. Germline loops: CDR1 SGHRS, CDR2 YFSETQ. The CDR3 sequence: CASRRRGQTEAFF. DNA of the CDR3: TGCGCCAGCAGACGGAGGGGACAAACTGAAGCTTTCTTT.

This clonotype was counted ten times or more. This rearrangement joins TRBV7-9 to TRBJ1-1; no firm D call. The CDR3 consists of 11 residues. Germline V gene lookup returns CDR1 SEHNR and CDR2 FQNEAQ (reference sequence). V lost 11 bases, J lost 2 bases, and 9 bases lay in between. For the CDR3, the DNA is TGTGCCGGAGCCGATAACACTGAAGCTTTCTTT. It codes for CAGADNTEAFF.

A remark on this clonotype: At one of its ends the junction is not consistent with the germline gene, which may arise from a read error. The V and J genes are TRBV5-1 and TRBJ2-3; 11 bases fit TRBD1. The germline CDR1 and CDR2 sequences are SGHRS and YFSETQ. The CDR3 spans 14 residues. CDR3 loop: CAGSLGQGADTQYF. The CDR3 bases are TGCGCCGGCAGCTTGGGACAGGGGGCAGATACGCAGTATTTT.